The TCR beta chain under discussion was sequenced for a study of blood T cell repertoires in COVID-19. Assay used: immunoSEQ multiplex PCR; TCRdb lists only in-frame clones, some missing. The sample records about 140,000 clones, around nine tenths being singletons. This receptor was obtained from a man in his 60s with active or convalescent COVID-19. The material sequenced was peripheral blood.

CDR3 DNA sequence: TGCGCCAGCAGCTTGGTCGCAGGGGGCACCGGGGAGCTGTTTTTT. Protein product: CASSLVAGGTGELFF. V is TRBV5-1 and J is TRBJ2-2; 7 nucleotides match TRBD1. The CDR3 spans 15 residues. V shed 0 bases, J shed 4 bases, and the junction held 3 bases outside the gene matches. Per the germline V gene, CDR1 is SGHRS and CDR2 is YFSETQ.